Sequencing of this TCR beta chain was carried out in a study of response to subunit inactivated influenza vaccine. Regarding the study as a whole: The authors offered the suggestion that each seasonal influenza vaccination recruits few new T cells.

Per germline, CDR1 LGHDT and CDR2 YNNKEL (reference sequence). Trimming took off 2 bases at V and 5 bases at J, with 19 bases between the two ends. This CDR3 has 17 amino acids. TCRdb re-called the RT-PCR reads through MiXCR, storing one row per CDR3 protein. The table has a few hundred thousand distinct CDR3 sequences, about 20% seen once. This clonotype was picked up a small number of times. The antigen is undetermined. This clonotype was obtained from a man aged 50 to 69 who received an inactivated influenza vaccine. Material: PBMCs from blood, obtained 21 months after vaccination. This chain uses TRBV3-1 with TRBJ1-5, with D possibly being TRBD1 (5 bases). CDR3: CASSQSSIRASHQPQHF. The CDR3 DNA is TGTGCCAGCAGCCAAAGTAGCATCAGGGCTTCGCATCAGCCCCAGCATTTT.